Listed below are T cell receptor beta chains from one sample, sequenced in a study of OX40 agonist ivuxolimab in advanced cancers. Sequencing was performed with immunoSEQ multiplex PCR; in TCRdb, only in-frame clones are kept and a portion is missing. Of about 66,000 clones listed, 91% are singletons. Sequencing used CD4+ or CD8+ T cells sorted from blood, obtained in a trial of the OX40 agonist ivuxolimab. Every receptor here comes from an adult with an advanced solid tumor such as melanoma, head and neck, liver or kidney cancer. Each CDR3 is given with its conserved first and last residue. D genes are given only for firm matches. A clone size is listed for some rows: how often the clone was seen (once, few, many), or a class if it is expanded.

j_gene: TRBJ2-1; v_gene: TRBV7-7; d_gene: NA; abundance: NA; CDR3aa: CASSSWVGLKQFF; CDR3nt: TGTGCCAGCAGCTCGTGGGTGGGGCTTAAGCAGTTCTTC
j_gene: TRBJ1-5; v_gene: TRBV5-1; d_gene: NA; abundance: NA; CDR3aa: CASSLEPGADQPQHF; CDR3nt: TGCGCCAGCAGCTTGGAACCGGGGGCGGATCAGCCCCAGCATTTT
j_gene: TRBJ2-7; v_gene: TRBV7-9; d_gene: NA; abundance: NA; CDR3aa: CASSLYGQFTYEQYF; CDR3nt: TGTGCCAGCAGCTTATACGGGCAGTTCACCTACGAGCAGTACTTC
j_gene: TRBJ2-1; v_gene: TRBV30; d_gene: NA; abundance: NA; CDR3aa: CAWSGSGAREQFF; CDR3nt: TGTGCCTGGAGTGGTAGCGGTGCACGGGAGCAGTTCTTC
j_gene: TRBJ2-7; v_gene: TRBV19; d_gene: NA; abundance: NA; CDR3aa: CASSNKRERGSYEQYF; CDR3nt: TGTGCCAGTAGTAATAAGCGCGAACGGGGCTCCTACGAGCAGTACTTC
j_gene: TRBJ1-1; v_gene: TRBV10-2; d_gene: TRBD1; abundance: NA; CDR3aa: CASRGTGRHTEAFF; CDR3nt: TGCGCCAGCAGGGGGACAGGACGACACACTGAAGCTTTCTTT
j_gene: TRBJ1-3; v_gene: TRBV7-9; d_gene: NA; abundance: NA; CDR3aa: CASSFGGISGNTIYF; CDR3nt: TGTGCCAGCAGCTTTGGGGGAATCTCTGGAAACACCATATATTTT
j_gene: TRBJ1-2; v_gene: TRBV28; d_gene: NA; abundance: NA; CDR3aa: CASISGAFYGYTF; CDR3nt: TGTGCCAGCATATCAGGGGCATTCTATGGCTACACCTTC
j_gene: TRBJ1-1; v_gene: TRBV28; d_gene: TRBD1; abundance: NA; CDR3aa: CASSFSQGAKTEAFF; CDR3nt: TGTGCCAGCAGTTTCTCACAGGGGGCGAAAACTGAAGCTTTCTTT
j_gene: TRBJ2-7; v_gene: TRBV18; d_gene: TRBD2; abundance: NA; CDR3aa: CASSPGTSGYEQYF; CDR3nt: TGTGCCAGCTCACCGGGGACTAGCGGGTACGAGCAGTACTTC
j_gene: TRBJ1-3; v_gene: TRBV10-3; d_gene: TRBD1; abundance: NA; CDR3aa: CAIGTGWNGPGNTIYF; CDR3nt: TGTGCCATTGGGACAGGTTGGAATGGTCCTGGAAACACCATATATTTT
j_gene: TRBJ2-6; v_gene: TRBV27; d_gene: NA; abundance: NA; CDR3aa: CASSEGVGRGANVLTF; CDR3nt: TGTGCCAGCTCTGAGGGGGTGGGGCGCGGGGCCAACGTCCTGACTTTC
j_gene: TRBJ2-7; v_gene: TRBV27; d_gene: NA; abundance: NA; CDR3aa: CASRGLSYEQYF; CDR3nt: TGTGCCAGCAGGGGACTTAGCTACGAGCAGTACTTC
j_gene: TRBJ2-1; v_gene: TRBV18; d_gene: TRBD1; abundance: NA; CDR3aa: CASSPPDRSYNEQFF; CDR3nt: TGTGCCAGCTCACCACCGGACAGGAGCTACAATGAGCAGTTCTTC
j_gene: TRBJ2-3; v_gene: TRBV19; d_gene: TRBD1; abundance: NA; CDR3aa: CASSILGTGGTDTQYF; CDR3nt: TGTGCCAGTAGTATACTTGGGACAGGGGGTACAGATACGCAGTATTTT
j_gene: TRBJ1-3; v_gene: TRBV5-1; d_gene: NA; abundance: NA; CDR3aa: CASSLSVSGNTIYF; CDR3nt: TGCGCCAGCAGCTTATCAGTCTCTGGAAACACCATATATTTT
j_gene: TRBJ1-3; v_gene: TRBV5-1; d_gene: NA; abundance: NA; CDR3aa: CASSETGLSGNTIYF; CDR3nt: TGCGCCAGCAGCGAGACAGGACTCTCTGGAAACACCATATATTTT
j_gene: TRBJ2-7; v_gene: TRBV19; d_gene: NA; abundance: NA; CDR3aa: CASSIDPWSREQYF; CDR3nt: TGTGCCAGTAGTATAGATCCTTGGTCGCGAGAGCAGTACTTC
j_gene: TRBJ2-7; v_gene: TRBV28; d_gene: NA; abundance: NA; CDR3aa: CASSLNWGYEQYF; CDR3nt: TGTGCCAGCAGTTTAAATTGGGGCTACGAGCAGTACTTC
j_gene: TRBJ2-3; v_gene: TRBV10-2; d_gene: NA; abundance: NA; CDR3aa: CASVGAGAVPTDTQYF; CDR3nt: TGCGCCAGCGTGGGGGCCGGGGCAGTCCCCACAGATACGCAGTATTTT
j_gene: TRBJ2-7; v_gene: TRBV30; d_gene: TRBD2; abundance: NA; CDR3aa: CAWQRGSYEQYF; CDR3nt: TGTGCCTGGCAGCGGGGCTCCTACGAGCAGTACTTC
j_gene: TRBJ2-1; v_gene: TRBV5-3; d_gene: TRBD2; abundance: NA; CDR3aa: CARSLAGTRQCEQFF; CDR3nt: TGTGCCAGAAGCTTAGCGGGAACACGACAATGTGAGCAGTTCTTC
j_gene: TRBJ2-6; v_gene: TRBV7-3; d_gene: TRBD1; abundance: NA; CDR3aa: CASSLDRGSGANVLTF; CDR3nt: TGTGCCAGCAGCTTGGACAGGGGGTCTGGGGCCAACGTCCTGACTTTC
j_gene: TRBJ1-2; v_gene: TRBV27; d_gene: TRBD1; abundance: NA; CDR3aa: CASSPERTGARGYTF; CDR3nt: TGTGCCAGCAGTCCAGAACGGACAGGCGCACGGGGCTACACCTTC
j_gene: TRBJ2-7; v_gene: TRBV27; d_gene: NA; abundance: NA; CDR3aa: CASSLNLFYEQYF; CDR3nt: TGTGCCAGCAGTTTAAACCTATTCTACGAGCAGTACTTC
j_gene: TRBJ2-5; v_gene: TRBV10-1; d_gene: TRBD1; abundance: once; CDR3aa: CASSDGQGARETQYF; CDR3nt: TGCGCCAGCAGTGATGGACAGGGGGCGAGGGAGACCCAGTACTTC
j_gene: TRBJ1-4; v_gene: TRBV6-1; d_gene: NA; abundance: NA; CDR3aa: CASSEQGGDEKLFF; CDR3nt: TGTGCCAGCAGTGAACAGGGTGGGGATGAAAAACTGTTTTTT
j_gene: TRBJ2-1; v_gene: TRBV19; d_gene: TRBD2; abundance: NA; CDR3aa: CASSKYGLAANEQFF; CDR3nt: TGTGCCAGTAGTAAATACGGACTAGCGGCCAATGAGCAGTTCTTC